This T cell receptor (beta chain) was found in a study of molecular identifiers for immune sequencing clone quantification. Per the germline V gene, CDR1 is MNHEY and CDR2 is SMNVEV (reference sequence). This CDR3 spans 15 amino acids. V was clipped by 5 bases and J by 1 base; unmatched bases: 4. Both previously described methods and listed TCR primers were employed to make bulk TCR libraries. TCRdb itself ran the PCR reads through MiXCR, one entry per CDR3 protein. The table lists under 800,000 distinct CDR3 sequences, over 25% of them singletons. The chain combines TRBV27 with TRBJ2-3; TRBD1 matches at 9 bases. What was sequenced was naive CD8+ T cells from blood, with Jurkat cell RNA spiked in. The sample's subset: FACS-sorted CD8+CD4-CCR7+CD45RA+ naive T cells. This clonotype was obtained from a human donor in good health. Some libraries in this study had Jurkat cell RNA spiked in. The DNA for the CDR3 is TGTGCCAGCAGTCACCGGACAGGGGGCACAGATACGCAGTATTTT. This encodes CASSHRTGGTDTQYF.